This TCR beta chain stems from a study of T-cell memory formation after mild COVID-19. There are 15 residues in the CDR3. V was clipped by 8 bases and J by 0 bases, with 16 bases between them. Germline CDR1 SGHAT, CDR2 FQNNGV. This clonotype was counted only a few times. Each CDR3 protein is one row after TCRdb ran MiXCR on the 5' RACE reads. The repertoire holds 150,000 to 200,000 distinct CDR3 sequences, 9.5% to 13% seen once, with approximately 3.8% in the top ten. The specimen sequenced was PBMCs or a T cell subset sorted from them (not recorded which). This receptor was identified in a man between 18 and 35 years old who had mild COVID-19 (a few samples of this study predate the infection). Cell type and time point are not known. V is TRBV11-2 and J is TRBJ1-1, with D unclear. In nucleotides, the CDR3 is TGTGCCAGCTTCACGACGCCGGACGTGAACACTGAAGCTTTCTTT. It translates to CASFTTPDVNTEAFF.